A selection of T cell receptor beta chains follows, all from one sample in a study of control samples from healthy donors and cancer patients. Generated by immunoSEQ multiplex PCR, the TCRdb table keeps only in-frame clones and is missing some. The top ten clones hold about 2% of a sample with about 190,000 clones, about 89% of them seen once. The material sequenced was blood. The receptors were gathered from a man in his thirties or forties in good health. The CDR3 runs from the conserved cysteine through the conserved F or W. The D gene is left open where the match is weak. Only part of the rows carry a size: once, few, many, or a class if the clone is expanded.

j_gene	v_gene	d_gene	abundance	CDR3nt	CDR3aa
TRBJ2-1	TRBV24-1	NA	NA	TGTGCCACCAGTGATTTAACGAACAATGAGCAGTTCTTC	CATSDLTNNEQFF
TRBJ1-3	TRBV4-1	TRBD1	few	TGCGCCAGCAGCCAAGATGTGGACAGGGGTGGAAACACCATATATTTT	CASSQDVDRGGNTIYF
TRBJ1-1	TRBV6-5	NA	NA	TGTGCCAGCAGTTACGGGGTCGGGGTCCCTGAAGCTTTCTTT	CASSYGVGVPEAFF
TRBJ2-2	TRBV12-3/TRBV12-4	NA	NA	TGTGCCAGCAGTTTCGTGGCGACCGGGGAGCTGTTTTTT	CASSFVATGELFF
TRBJ2-2	TRBV5-1	NA	NA	TGCGCCAGCAGCTTGACACCGAACACCGGGGAGCTGTTTTTT	CASSLTPNTGELFF
TRBJ2-2	TRBV9	NA	once	TGTGCCAGCAGCTCCCGTCCGGGACAAAGGAACACCGGGGAGCTGTTTTTT	CASSSRPGQRNTGELFF
TRBJ1-2	TRBV27	TRBD1	NA	TGTGCCAGCAGTACCGGGACAGGAGGCTATGGCTACACCTTC	CASSTGTGGYGYTF
TRBJ2-1	TRBV5-1	NA	NA	TGCGCCAGCAGCCCAGACCTGATGAGTTTGCATGAGCAGTTCTTC	CASSPDLMSLHEQFF
TRBJ2-3	TRBV24-1	TRBD1	NA	TGTGCCACCAGTGATACACGGGGACAGGAGACAGATACGCAGTATTTT	CATSDTRGQETDTQYF
TRBJ2-7	TRBV5-1	TRBD1	NA	TGCGCCAGCAGGGACAGGAATGACATTACCTACGAGCAGTACTTC	CASRDRNDITYEQYF
TRBJ1-3	TRBV6-5	NA	NA	TGTGCCAGCAGTTACCAGGAGATGAGCTCTGGAAACACCATATATTTT	CASSYQEMSSGNTIYF